This section outlines one T cell receptor beta chain sequence together with its context. The antigen is undetermined. The data are from a study of vaccination effects on CD4 cells after COVID-19. Findings and caveats of the study: Cross-reaction with common cold coronaviruses was seen in only 1 of 255 vaccine-induced clones from healthy vaccinees.

CDR3 length: 13 amino acids. V lost 6 bases to trimming and J lost 3 bases; unmatched junction nucleotides: 4. CDR1 is ENHRY, CDR2 SYGVKD, per germline. Antigen-specific CD4+ T cells were first expanded with viral peptide pools by the ViraFEST assay and only then sequenced. The authors isolated CD4+ T cells after around 10 days of culture. Subjects were given two BNT162b2 or mRNA-1273 vaccine doses. Each culture had half its medium swapped for IL-2 medium on days 3 and 7. Generated by immunoSEQ multiplex PCR, the TCRdb table keeps only in-frame clones and is missing some. This table holds approximately 25,000 clones, over 60% found once.

This TCR was recovered from a human donor who received a COVID-19 vaccine. Some clones in this sample may be carry-over from other donors' samples. The V gene is TRBV10-3, the J gene TRBJ1-2; TRBD1 matches 7 bases. Sequencing used CD4+ T cells from PBMCs cultured with SARS-CoV-2 spike peptides, obtained after COVID-19 vaccination. The CDR3 coding sequence is TGTGCCATCAGCAGACAGGGAGACTATGGCTACACCTTC. Translation gives CAISRQGDYGYTF.